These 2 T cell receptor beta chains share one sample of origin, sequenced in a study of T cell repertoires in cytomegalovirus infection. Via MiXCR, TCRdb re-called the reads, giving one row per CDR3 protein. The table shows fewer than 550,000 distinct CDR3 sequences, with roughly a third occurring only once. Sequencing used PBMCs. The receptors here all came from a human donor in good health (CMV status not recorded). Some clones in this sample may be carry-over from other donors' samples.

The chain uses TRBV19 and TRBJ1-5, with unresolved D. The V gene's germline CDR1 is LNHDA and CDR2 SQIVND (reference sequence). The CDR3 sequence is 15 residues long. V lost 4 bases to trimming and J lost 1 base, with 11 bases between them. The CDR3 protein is CASSSGRGSNQPQHF. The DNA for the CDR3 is TGTGCCAGTAGTAGCGGTCGGGGAAGCAATCAGCCCCAGCATTTT.

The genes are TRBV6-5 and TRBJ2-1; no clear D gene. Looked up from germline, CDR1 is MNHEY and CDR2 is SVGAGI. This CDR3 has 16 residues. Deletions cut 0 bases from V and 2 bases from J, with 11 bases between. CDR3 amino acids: CASSYSSETAYNEQFF. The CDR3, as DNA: TGTGCCAGCAGTTACTCGTCCGAGACGGCCTACAATGAGCAGTTCTTC.